The next 15 T cell receptor beta chains were all read from a single sample in a study of long-term antiretroviral therapy in people with HIV (dated by TCRdb to between 2021 and 2023). The immunoSEQ hsTCRB v3.0 assay was used at survey level resolution for TRB variable region sequencing. The source is immuneACCESS, and TCRdb retained only in-frame sequences with V and J called. Part of the clones is not carried over; for the studies checked, unresolved V genes explain less than half of this, and the remainder is unexplained. The sample records about 12,000 clones, about 80% of which are singletons. Of the sample, roughly 20% falls within the top ten clones. Sequenced material: unsorted PBMCs, taken 8.2 years after starting antiretroviral therapy. These receptors were collected from a man aged 45-60 years with HIV.

The genes are TRBV6-5 and TRBJ1-6; a possible D gene is TRBD1 (5 bases). V was trimmed by 7 bases and J by 7 bases, leaving 14 bases between them. CDR3 length: 14 residues. Germline V gene data show CDR1 as MNHEY and CDR2 as SVGAGI. The CDR3 sequence is CASTGTAANSPLHF. CDR3 DNA sequence: TGTGCCAGCACCGGGACCGCGGCCAATTCACCCCTCCACTTT.

The rearrangement uses TRBV14 and TRBJ2-2, with D maybe TRBD1 (6 bases). The germline V gene encodes CDR1 SGHDN and CDR2 FVKESK. CDR3 size: 16 residues. Trimming took 0 bases from V and 4 from J, leaving 12 bases between them. The CDR3 is CASSQEWGQGTGELFF. CDR3 bases: TGTGCCAGCAGCCAAGAGTGGGGGCAAGGCACCGGGGAGCTGTTTTTT.

This chain uses TRBV19 with TRBJ1-4; D gene uncertain. Deletions cut 11 bases from V and 6 bases from J, with 10 bases between. This CDR3 has 11 amino acids. From germline, CDR1 is LNHDA and CDR2 SQIVND (reference sequence). CDR3 amino acids: CASQSDEKLFF. CDR3 in DNA: TGTGCCTCCCAGTCGGATGAAAAACTGTTTTTT.

The chain recombines TRBV5-8 with TRBJ1-1; weak D call: TRBD1 (6 bases). V was pared by 0 bases and J by 0 bases, with 12 bases between. The CDR3 sequence is 16 residues long. CDR1 and CDR2 (germline): SGHTS, YDEGEE. The DNA of the CDR3 is TGTGCCAGCAGCTTGGAGGACAGCCTCATGAACACTGAAGCTTTCTTT. Its protein is CASSLEDSLMNTEAFF.

The genes are TRBV11-2 and TRBJ2-7; D gene ambiguous. This CDR3 region has 15 residues. V lost 2 bases to trimming and J lost 0 bases, with 11 bases between them. The germline gives CDR1 SGHAT, CDR2 FQNNGV. For the CDR3, the DNA is TGTGCCAGCAGCTTAACCCCAGAGGCCTCCTACGAGCAGTACTTC. Amino acids: CASSLTPEASYEQYF.

The sample holds one count of this clone. The chain has TRBV6-4 and TRBJ2-3; possibly TRBD1 for D (5 bases). The CDR3 contains 15 residues. The germline V and J ends were trimmed by 2 bases and 5 bases, with 14 bases remaining between them. Germline CDR1 reads MRHNA; CDR2 reads SNTAGT. CDR3 protein: CASSDGQGGVDTQYF. CDR3 bases: TGTGCCAGCAGTGACGGCCAGGGTGGTGTAGATACGCAGTATTTT.

CDR3 in amino acids: CASAGTGEPGANVLTF. The CDR3 coding sequence is TGCGCCAGCGCCGGGACAGGCGAACCTGGGGCCAACGTCCTGACTTTC. The chain combines TRBV5-1 with TRBJ2-6; 8 bases match TRBD1. V lost 7 bases to trimming and J lost 2 bases; unmatched junction nucleotides: 8. The CDR3 consists of 16 residues. The germline V gene has CDR1 SGHRS and CDR2 YFSETQ.

The rearrangement uses TRBV7-8 and TRBJ2-1, with TRBD1 matching 7 bases. The germline V gene encodes CDR1 SGHVS and CDR2 FQNEAQ. J gave up 5 bases and V 3 bases, and 4 bases lay outside the gene matches. This CDR3 is built from 14 residues. The CDR3 DNA is TGTGCCAGCAGCTTTGACAGGGTGGACAATGAGCAGTTCTTC. This gives the protein CASSFDRVDNEQFF.

The chain combines TRBV5-6 with TRBJ2-7, with a possible D match to TRBD2 (5 bases). Trimming took off 2 bases at V and 5 bases at J, with 8 bases between the two ends. There are 12 residues in the CDR3. Germline lookup yields CDR1 SGHDT and CDR2 YYEEEE. The CDR3 DNA follows: TGTGCCAGCAGCTTCATCGGGGACGAGCAGTACTTC. Encoded protein: CASSFIGDEQYF.

The CDR3 here is CASSSGTSGGDSYEQYF. In nucleotides, the CDR3 is TGTGCCAGCAGCTCCGGGACTAGCGGGGGAGACTCCTACGAGCAGTACTTC. This chain connects TRBV7-6 to TRBJ2-7; 14 positions match TRBD2. V was pared by 4 bases and J by 0 bases, with 5 bases of the junction left unmatched. Germline CDR1 SGHVS, CDR2 FNYEAQ. This CDR3 contains 17 residues.

This chain connects TRBV30 to TRBJ1-3, with D uncertain. CDR3 length equals 13 residues. Per germline, CDR1 GTSNPN and CDR2 SVGIG (reference sequence). V lost 2 bases to trimming and J lost 4 bases, with 9 bases between them. CDR3 sequence: CAWSWGSGNTIYF. As DNA, the CDR3 is TGTGCCTGGAGTTGGGGATCCGGAAACACCATATATTTT.

The rearrangement links TRBV7-9 to TRBJ2-7, with 9 bases matching TRBD1. Germline V gives CDR1 SEHNR, CDR2 FQNEAQ (reference sequence). The CDR3 runs to 15 residues. V shed 0 bases and J 4 bases; nucleotides not matched to a gene: 4. CDR3 sequence (DNA): TGTGCCAGCAGCTTAGCGAGGACAGGGGTTTACGAGCAGTACTTC. This encodes CASSLARTGVYEQYF.

The rearrangement links TRBV4-1 to TRBJ2-7; a possible D gene is TRBD1 (5 bases). CDR1 is MGHRA and CDR2 is YSYEKL in the germline V gene. The CDR3 sequence is 15 residues long. Trimming shortened V by 1 base and J by 7 bases, and 17 bases separated the two germline ends. For the CDR3, the DNA is TGCGCCAGCAGCCAAGTCTCAGGGTTGATGAGGGAGCAGTACTTC. Its protein is CASSQVSGLMREQYF.

The V call is TRBV27, the J call TRBJ2-7; TRBD1 agrees at 7 bases. CDR3 length: 16 amino acids. V lost 6 bases to trimming and J lost 4 bases; unmatched junction nucleotides: 15. Germline-derived CDR1 and CDR2 are MNHEY and SMNVEV (reference sequence). The CDR3 nucleotides read TGTGCCAGCAGGAAACTTGGACAGGAACAACTTTACGAGCAGTACTTC. Translation: CASRKLGQEQLYEQYF.

The chain joins TRBV27 to TRBJ1-2; D is uncertain. Germline CDR1 MNHEY, CDR2 SMNVEV (reference sequence). The V end lost 5 bases, the J end lost 4 bases, and 8 bases lay between the germline ends. The CDR3 extends over 12 amino acids. This chain's CDR3 is CASSPGPYGYTF. The CDR3 DNA follows: TGTGCCAGCAGTCCGGGCCCCTATGGCTACACCTTC.